These T cell receptor beta chains were read from a single sample in a study of blood T cell repertoires in COVID-19. Produced via immunoSEQ multiplex PCR; TCRdb's table is partial and in-frame only. The data hold roughly 200,000 clones, with approximately 81% observed a single time. Sequenced: peripheral blood. The receptors here all came from a person aged 70 to 79 with COVID-19, enrolled during active disease. The CDR3 runs from the conserved cysteine through the conserved F or W. The D gene is left open where the match is weak. Clone size is not always given. Where it is, it says once, few, many or a class for expanded clones.

V	D	J	size	CDR3	DNA
TRBV7-8	.	TRBJ1-2	.	CASSPGVLGYGYTF	TGTGCCAGCAGCCCGGGGGTTTTGGGGTATGGCTACACCTTC
TRBV5-1	TRBD1	TRBJ2-1	.	CASSLADRVYNEQFF	TGCGCCAGCAGCCTGGCGGACAGGGTCTACAATGAGCAGTTCTTC
TRBV6-4	.	TRBJ1-6	.	CASPLGQGRVPDNSPLHF	TGTGCCAGCCCATTGGGGCAGGGTAGGGTCCCCGATAATTCACCCCTCCACTTT
TRBV7-8	.	TRBJ1-1	.	CASSLKAGSAEAFF	TGTGCCAGCAGCTTAAAAGCAGGGTCTGCTGAAGCTTTCTTT
TRBV9	.	TRBJ1-1	.	CASSSNVPGTEAFF	TGTGCCAGCAGCTCCAACGTACCGGGCACTGAAGCTTTCTTT
TRBV11-2	.	TRBJ2-3	once	CASSSGISTDTQYF	TGTGCCAGCAGTTCCGGGATTAGCACAGATACGCAGTATTTT
TRBV9	.	TRBJ1-1	.	CASSVRGDTEAFF	TGTGCCAGCAGCGTACGGGGGGACACTGAAGCTTTCTTT
TRBV7-2	.	TRBJ2-1	.	CASSLQRVDEQFF	TGTGCCAGCAGCTTACAGCGTGTGGATGAGCAGTTCTTC
TRBV5-5	.	TRBJ1-3	once	CASSFNSGNTIYF	TGTGCCAGCAGCTTTAACAGTGGAAACACCATATATTTT
TRBV10-3	TRBD1	TRBJ2-7	once	CAISESGQIYEQYF	TGTGCCATCAGTGAGTCGGGACAGATATACGAGCAGTACTTC
TRBV7-9	TRBD2	TRBJ2-1	.	CASSLGALAGVGEQFF	TGTGCCAGCAGCTTAGGAGCTCTAGCGGGAGTGGGTGAGCAGTTCTTC
TRBV28	TRBD1	TRBJ1-5	.	CASSFHRGLGNQPQHF	TGTGCCAGCAGCTTTCACAGGGGGCTGGGCAATCAGCCCCAGCATTTT
TRBV11-3	.	TRBJ2-7	.	CARDSSFSRSYEQYF	TGTGCCAGGGACAGTTCTTTTAGTCGCTCCTACGAGCAGTACTTC
TRBV6-2/TRBV6-3	TRBD1	TRBJ1-6	.	CASSTGQGNSYNSPLHF	TGTGCCAGCAGTACTGGACAGGGGAACTCCTATAATTCACCCCTCCACTTT
TRBV6-2/TRBV6-3	.	TRBJ2-3	.	CASSYLGGSTDTQYF	TGTGCCAGCAGTTACCTAGGCGGGAGCACAGATACGCAGTATTTT
TRBV5-8	.	TRBJ2-1	.	CASSLYTRREQFF	TGTGCCAGCAGCTTGTATACCCGGCGGGAGCAGTTCTTC
TRBV5-6	TRBD1	TRBJ1-4	few	CASSLMTGILEKLFF	TGTGCCAGCAGCTTGATGACAGGGATCCTTGAAAAACTGTTTTTT
TRBV4-1	TRBD1	TRBJ1-1	.	CASSLYTGTENTEAFF	TGCGCCAGCAGCCTTTATACCGGGACAGAGAACACTGAAGCTTTCTTT
TRBV11-2	.	TRBJ2-2	.	CASSPPGVNTGELFF	TGTGCCAGCAGCCCCCCGGGGGTGAACACCGGGGAGCTGTTTTTT
TRBV7-2	TRBD2	TRBJ2-7	.	CASSLAQAGSYEQYF	TGTGCCAGCAGCTTAGCGCAAGCGGGATCCTACGAGCAGTACTTC
TRBV7-3	.	TRBJ2-5	few	CASSLGAGTQYF	TGTGCCAGCAGCTTAGGCGCGGGGACCCAGTACTTC
TRBV4-3	.	TRBJ1-1	.	CASSHYSGGMDTEAFF	TGCGCCAGCAGCCATTATTCGGGGGGTATGGACACTGAAGCTTTCTTT
TRBV18	TRBD1	TRBJ1-5	.	CASSRDRENQPQHF	TGTGCCAGCTCCCGAGACAGGGAGAATCAGCCCCAGCATTTT
TRBV5-1	TRBD2	TRBJ2-1	few	CASSLASSGGSNEQFF	TGCGCCAGCAGCTTGGCCTCTAGCGGGGGAAGCAATGAGCAGTTCTTC
TRBV27	.	TRBJ2-3	.	CASMDSRVLQDTQYF	TGTGCCAGCATGGACTCTCGGGTTTTACAGGATACGCAGTATTTT
TRBV7-2	.	TRBJ1-1	few	CASRHIQDLRLNTEAFF	TGTGCCAGCAGACATATACAGGATTTAAGGCTGAACACTGAAGCTTTCTTT
TRBV27	.	TRBJ1-5	.	CASSFSNQPQHF	TGTGCCAGCAGTTTCTCCAATCAGCCCCAGCATTTT
TRBV7-3	.	TRBJ1-3	.	CASSLVGGTGNTIYF	TGTGCCAGCAGCTTAGTAGGGGGAACTGGAAACACCATATATTTT
TRBV7-9	.	TRBJ1-5	.	CASSLFGSGNQPQHF	TGTGCCAGCAGCTTATTTGGCTCTGGCAATCAGCCCCAGCATTTT
TRBV2	.	TRBJ1-2	.	CASSYKTNYGYTF	TGTGCCAGCAGTTACAAGACTAACTATGGCTACACCTTC